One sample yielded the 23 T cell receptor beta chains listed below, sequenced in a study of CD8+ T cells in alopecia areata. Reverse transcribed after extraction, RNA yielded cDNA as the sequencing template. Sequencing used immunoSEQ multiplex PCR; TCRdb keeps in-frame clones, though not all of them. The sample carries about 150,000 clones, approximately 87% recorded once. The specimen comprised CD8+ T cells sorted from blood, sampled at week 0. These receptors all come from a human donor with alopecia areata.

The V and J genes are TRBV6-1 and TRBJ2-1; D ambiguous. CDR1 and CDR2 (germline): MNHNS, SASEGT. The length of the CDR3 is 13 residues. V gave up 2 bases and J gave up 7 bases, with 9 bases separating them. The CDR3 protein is CASSEWQSNEQFF. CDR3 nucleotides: TGTGCCAGCAGTGAATGGCAGTCGAATGAGCAGTTCTTC.

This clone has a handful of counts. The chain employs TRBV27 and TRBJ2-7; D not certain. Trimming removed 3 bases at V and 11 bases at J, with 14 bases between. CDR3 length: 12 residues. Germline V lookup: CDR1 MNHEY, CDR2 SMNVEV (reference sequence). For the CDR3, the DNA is TGTGCCAGCAGTTTGGATTTGGGCAGGAAGTACTTC. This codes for CASSLDLGRKYF.

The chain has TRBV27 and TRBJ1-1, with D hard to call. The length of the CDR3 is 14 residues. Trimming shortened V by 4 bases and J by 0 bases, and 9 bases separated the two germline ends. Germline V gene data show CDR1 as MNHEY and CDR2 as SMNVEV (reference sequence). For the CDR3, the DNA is TGTGCCAGCAGTTCAATTGGCTTGAACACTGAAGCTTTCTTT. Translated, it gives CASSSIGLNTEAFF.

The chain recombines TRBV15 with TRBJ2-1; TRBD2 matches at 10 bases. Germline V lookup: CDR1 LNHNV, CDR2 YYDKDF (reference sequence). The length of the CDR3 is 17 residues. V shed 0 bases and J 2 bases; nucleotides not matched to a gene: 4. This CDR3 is CATSRDLGTSAYNEQFF. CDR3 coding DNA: TGTGCCACCAGCAGAGATCTGGGGACTAGCGCCTACAATGAGCAGTTCTTC. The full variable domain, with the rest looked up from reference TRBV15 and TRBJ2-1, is DAMVIQNPRYQVTQFGKPVTLSCSQTLNHNVMYWYQQKSSQAPKLLFHYYDKDFNNEADTPDNFQSRRPNTSFCFLDIRSPGLGDTAMYLCATSRDLGTSAYNEQFFGPGTRLTVL.

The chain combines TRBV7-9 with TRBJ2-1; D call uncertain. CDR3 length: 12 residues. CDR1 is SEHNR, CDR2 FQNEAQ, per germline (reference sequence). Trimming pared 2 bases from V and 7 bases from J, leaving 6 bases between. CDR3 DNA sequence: TGTGCCAGCAGCTTATGGGGTAATGAGCAGTTCTTC. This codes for CASSLWGNEQFF.

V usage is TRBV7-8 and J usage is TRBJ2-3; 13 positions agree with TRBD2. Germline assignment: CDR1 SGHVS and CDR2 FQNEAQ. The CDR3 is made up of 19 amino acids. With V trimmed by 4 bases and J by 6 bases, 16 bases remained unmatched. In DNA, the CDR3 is TGTGCCAGCAGCTCATTGACTAGCGGGGGGCGTCTGGGTGTTGATACGCAGTATTTT. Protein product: CASSSLTSGGRLGVDTQYF.

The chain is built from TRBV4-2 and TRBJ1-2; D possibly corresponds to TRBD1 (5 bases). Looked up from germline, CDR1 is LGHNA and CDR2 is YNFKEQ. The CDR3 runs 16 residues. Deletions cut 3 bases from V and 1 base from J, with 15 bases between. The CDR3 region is CASSQPFEGINYGYTF. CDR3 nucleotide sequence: TGTGCCAGCAGCCAGCCGTTTGAGGGGATTAACTATGGCTACACCTTC.

CDR3 DNA: TGTGCCAGCAGCCCCACCATGAGCTCCTACGAGCAGTACTTC. Its protein product is CASSPTMSSYEQYF. The chain is built from TRBV7-9 and TRBJ2-7; D is unclear. V lost 5 bases and J lost 0, with 11 bases in between. The length of the CDR3 is 14 residues. The germline V gene encodes CDR1 SEHNR and CDR2 FQNEAQ (reference sequence).

The CDR3 reads CASYGNPGPYTF. The CDR3 nucleotides read TGTGCCAGCTACGGTAACCCCGGGCCCTACACCTTC. V usage is TRBV27 and J usage is TRBJ1-2; D remains unclear. The CDR3 length is 12 residues. Germline CDR1 reads MNHEY; CDR2 reads SMNVEV (reference sequence). V lost 8 bases and J lost 10, with 17 bases in between.

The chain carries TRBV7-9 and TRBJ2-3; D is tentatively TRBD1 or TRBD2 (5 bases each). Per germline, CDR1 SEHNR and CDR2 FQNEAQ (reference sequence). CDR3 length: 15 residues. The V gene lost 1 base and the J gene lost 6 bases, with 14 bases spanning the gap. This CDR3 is CASSLEGQGADTQYF. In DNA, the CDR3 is TGTGCCAGCAGCTTAGAAGGCCAGGGAGCGGATACGCAGTATTTT.

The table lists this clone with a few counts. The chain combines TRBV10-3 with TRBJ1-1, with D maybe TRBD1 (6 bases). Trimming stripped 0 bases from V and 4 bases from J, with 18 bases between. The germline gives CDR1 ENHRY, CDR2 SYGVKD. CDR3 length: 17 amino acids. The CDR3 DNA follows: TGTGCCATCAGTGAGTCCGGGACAATTCGGATGGGCACTGAAGCTTTCTTT. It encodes CAISESGTIRMGTEAFF.

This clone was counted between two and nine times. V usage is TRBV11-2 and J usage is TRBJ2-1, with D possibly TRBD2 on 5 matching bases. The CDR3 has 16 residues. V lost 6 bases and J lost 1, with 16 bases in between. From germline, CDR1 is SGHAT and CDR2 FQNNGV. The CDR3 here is CASSSVPLESYNEQFF. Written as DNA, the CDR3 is TGTGCCAGCAGTTCCGTCCCACTAGAGTCCTACAATGAGCAGTTCTTC.

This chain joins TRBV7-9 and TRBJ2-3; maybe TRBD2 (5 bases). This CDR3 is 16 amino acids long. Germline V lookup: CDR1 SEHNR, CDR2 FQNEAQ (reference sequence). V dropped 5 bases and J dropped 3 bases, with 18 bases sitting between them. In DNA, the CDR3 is TGTGCCAGCAGCAGGAGAGGAAGCGGAACTACAGATACGCAGTATTTT. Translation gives CASSRRGSGTTDTQYF.

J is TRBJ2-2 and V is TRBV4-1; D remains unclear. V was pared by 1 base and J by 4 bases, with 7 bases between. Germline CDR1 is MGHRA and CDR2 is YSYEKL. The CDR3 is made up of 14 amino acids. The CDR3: CASSQGPGTGELFF. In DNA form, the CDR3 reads TGCGCCAGCAGCCAAGGACCCGGCACCGGGGAGCTGTTTTTT.

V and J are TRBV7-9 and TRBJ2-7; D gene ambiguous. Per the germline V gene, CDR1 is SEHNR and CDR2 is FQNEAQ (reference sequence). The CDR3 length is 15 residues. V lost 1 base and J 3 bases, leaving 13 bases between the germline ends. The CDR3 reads CASSLVEGTGYEQYF. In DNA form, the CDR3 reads TGTGCCAGCAGCTTAGTTGAAGGCACTGGCTACGAGCAGTACTTC.

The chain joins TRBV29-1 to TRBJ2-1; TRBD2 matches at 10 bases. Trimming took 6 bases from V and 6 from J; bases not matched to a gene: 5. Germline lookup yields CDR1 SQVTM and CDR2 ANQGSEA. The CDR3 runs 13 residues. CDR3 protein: CSVLAGAGNEQFF. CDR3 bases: TGCAGCGTGCTAGCGGGAGCCGGCAATGAGCAGTTCTTC.

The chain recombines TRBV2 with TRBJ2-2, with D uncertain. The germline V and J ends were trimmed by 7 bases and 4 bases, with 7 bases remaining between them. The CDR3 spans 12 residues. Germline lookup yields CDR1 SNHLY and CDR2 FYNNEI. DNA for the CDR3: TGTGCCAGCATAACCTCCACCGGGGAGCTGTTTTTT. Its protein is CASITSTGELFF.

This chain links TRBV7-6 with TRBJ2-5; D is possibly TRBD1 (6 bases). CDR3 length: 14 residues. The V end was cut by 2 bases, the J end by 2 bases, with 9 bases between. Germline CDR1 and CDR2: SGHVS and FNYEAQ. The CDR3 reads CASSLRGQQETQYF. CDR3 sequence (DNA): TGTGCCAGCAGCTTACGCGGACAGCAAGAGACCCAGTACTTC. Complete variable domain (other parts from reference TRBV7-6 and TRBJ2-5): GAGVSQSPRYKVTKRGQDVALRCDPISGHVSLYWYRQALGQGPEFLTYFNYEAQQDKSGLPNDRFSAERPEGSISTLTIQRTEQRDSAMYRCASSLRGQQETQYFGPGTRLLVL.

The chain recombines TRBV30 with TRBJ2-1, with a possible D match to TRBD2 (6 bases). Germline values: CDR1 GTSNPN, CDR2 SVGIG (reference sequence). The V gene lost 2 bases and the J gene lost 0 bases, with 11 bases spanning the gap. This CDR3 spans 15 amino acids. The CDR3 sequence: CAWSFSSGSYNEQFF. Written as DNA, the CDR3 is TGTGCCTGGAGTTTTAGTAGCGGCTCCTACAATGAGCAGTTCTTC.

The CDR3 sequence: CASIIKNEQFF. The CDR3 coding sequence is TGTGCCAGCATCATTAAAAATGAGCAGTTCTTC. The chain combines TRBV11-2 with TRBJ2-1; D unresolved. The V gene lost 7 bases and the J gene lost 7 bases, with 8 bases spanning the gap. The germline CDR1 and CDR2 sequences are SGHAT and FQNNGV. The CDR3 consists of 11 residues.

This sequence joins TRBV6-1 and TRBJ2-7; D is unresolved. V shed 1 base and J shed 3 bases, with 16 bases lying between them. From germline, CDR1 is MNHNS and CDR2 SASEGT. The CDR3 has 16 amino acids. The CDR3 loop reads CASSEVYGQVVYEQYF. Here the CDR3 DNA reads TGTGCCAGCAGTGAAGTGTACGGCCAAGTAGTCTACGAGCAGTACTTC.

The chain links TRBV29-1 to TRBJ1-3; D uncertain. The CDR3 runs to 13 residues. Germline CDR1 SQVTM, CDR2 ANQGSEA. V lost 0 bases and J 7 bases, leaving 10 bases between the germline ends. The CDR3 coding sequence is TGCAGCGTTGAAGATCTTGCAGAGAACACCATATATTTT. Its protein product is CSVEDLAENTIYF.

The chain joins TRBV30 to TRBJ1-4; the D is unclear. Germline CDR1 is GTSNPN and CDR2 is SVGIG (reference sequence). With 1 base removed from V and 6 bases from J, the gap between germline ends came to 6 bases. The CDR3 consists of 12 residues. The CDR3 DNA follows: TGTGCCTGGAGTGGGGGAGATGAAAAACTGTTTTTT. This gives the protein CAWSGGDEKLFF.